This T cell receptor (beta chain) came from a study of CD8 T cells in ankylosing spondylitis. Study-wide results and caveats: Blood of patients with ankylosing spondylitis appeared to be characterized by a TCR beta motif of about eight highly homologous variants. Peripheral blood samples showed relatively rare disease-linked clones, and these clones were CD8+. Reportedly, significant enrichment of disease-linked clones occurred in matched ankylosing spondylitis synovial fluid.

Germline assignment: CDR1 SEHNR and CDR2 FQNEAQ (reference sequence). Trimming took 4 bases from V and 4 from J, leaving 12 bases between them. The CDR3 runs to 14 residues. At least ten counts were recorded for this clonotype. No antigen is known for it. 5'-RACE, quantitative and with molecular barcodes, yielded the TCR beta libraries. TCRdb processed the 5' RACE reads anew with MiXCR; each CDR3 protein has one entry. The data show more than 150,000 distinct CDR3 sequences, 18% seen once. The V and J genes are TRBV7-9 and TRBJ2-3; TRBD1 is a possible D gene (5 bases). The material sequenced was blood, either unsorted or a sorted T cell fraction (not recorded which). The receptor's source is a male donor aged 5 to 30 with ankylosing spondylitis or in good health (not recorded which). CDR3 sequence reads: CASSSAGPADTQYF. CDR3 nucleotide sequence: TGTGCCAGCAGCTCGGCAGGGCCGGCAGATACGCAGTATTTT. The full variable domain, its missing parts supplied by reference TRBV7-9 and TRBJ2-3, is DTGVSQNPRHKITKRGQNVTFRCDPISEHNRLYWYRQTLGQGPEFLTYFQNEAQLEKSRLLSDRFSAERPKGSFSTLEIQRTEQGDSAMYLCASSSAGPADTQYFGPGTRLTVL.